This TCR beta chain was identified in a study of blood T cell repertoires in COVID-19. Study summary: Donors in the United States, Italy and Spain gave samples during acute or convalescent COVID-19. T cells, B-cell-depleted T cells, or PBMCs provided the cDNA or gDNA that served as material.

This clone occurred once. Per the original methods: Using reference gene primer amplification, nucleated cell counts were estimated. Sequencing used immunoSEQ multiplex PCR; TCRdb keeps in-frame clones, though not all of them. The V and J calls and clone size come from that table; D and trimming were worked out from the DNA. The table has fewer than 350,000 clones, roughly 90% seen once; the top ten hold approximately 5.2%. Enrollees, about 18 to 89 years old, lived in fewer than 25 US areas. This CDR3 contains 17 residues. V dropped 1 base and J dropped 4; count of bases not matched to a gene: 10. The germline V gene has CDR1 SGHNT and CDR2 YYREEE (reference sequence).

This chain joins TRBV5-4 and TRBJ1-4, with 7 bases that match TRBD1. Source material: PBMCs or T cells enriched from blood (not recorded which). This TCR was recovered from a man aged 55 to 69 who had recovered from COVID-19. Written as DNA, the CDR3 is TGTGCCAGCAGCTTGTGGACAGGTGCAGGGCATAATGAAAAACTGTTTTTT. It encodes CASSLWTGAGHNEKLFF.